Given below is one T cell receptor beta chain in context. The antigen remains unidentified. This specimen comes from a study of cytomegalovirus exposure and HLA in healthy donors. Regarding the study as a whole: Later on, a genetic analysis was performed. It linked a missense variant in DCLRE1C with V- and J-gene trimming of TCR beta. In vitro testing confirmed a few CMV-associated chains as specific for CMV antigens. TCR beta V segments were, for the most part, productive about 87% or about 30% of the time in an earlier analysis. Immune exposure data for these donors was limited to CMV serostatus.

PCR involved 60 Vbeta and 13 Jbeta primers. Profiling relied on immunoSEQ multiplex PCR, and the TCRdb table lists in-frame clones only, not all of them. The sample contains about 94,000 clones, about 75% of which appear only once. V lost 0 bases and J 9 bases, leaving 9 bases between the germline ends. Germline lookup yields CDR1 ENHRY and CDR2 SYGVKD. This CDR3 region has 13 residues. The sample consisted of PBMCs. The source of this sequence is a man aged 35-49 years in good health and CMV-seropositive. The chain has TRBV10-3 and TRBJ2-1, with unresolved D. The chain's CDR3 is CAISESIDGEQFF. CDR3 nucleotides: TGTGCCATCAGTGAGTCGATAGATGGTGAGCAGTTCTTC.